A single T cell receptor beta chain is shown here with its context. The data originate from a study of patients and donors after allogeneic stem cell transplantation. Trimming removed 2 bases from V and 6 bases from J, with 16 bases in between. Germline V lookup: CDR1 LNHDA, CDR2 SQIVND (reference sequence). The CDR3 length is 15 residues. TCRdb itself ran the RT-PCR reads through MiXCR, one entry per CDR3 protein. The data contain about a million distinct CDR3 sequences, around 17% of them singletons. The receptor was derived from a human donor who was either an allogeneic HSCT recipient or a stem cell or donor lymphocyte infusion donor (not recorded which). It is not recorded whose cells these are; they may come from a transplant donor. Sequencing was performed on blood, either unsorted or a sorted T cell fraction (not recorded which). This chain connects TRBV19 to TRBJ1-2; D unclear. DNA of the CDR3: TGTGCCAGTAGTATATCCTCCCTCTCCGGTAATGGCTACACCTTC. It encodes CASSISSLSGNGYTF.